The T cell receptor (beta chain) described here comes from a study of cytomegalovirus exposure and HLA in healthy donors. With regard to this clone: Antigen unknown.

V dropped 3 bases and J dropped 3; count of bases not matched to a gene: 10. The CDR3 is made up of 16 amino acids. The germline V gene has CDR1 MGHRA and CDR2 YSYEKL. Use of 60 Vbeta and 13 Jbeta primers characterized the PCR. This table comes from immunoSEQ multiplex PCR, and its TCRdb copy is limited to in-frame clones, with some not included. The sample consists of over 120,000 clones, around two thirds of them appearing once. Each donor's status was that of a healthy bone marrow donor. Study results and limitations: Near-uniform donor sequencing depth was presumed by presence/absence analyses. Sequencing likely generated an artifact that appeared as a cluster of highly shared sequence variants. An analysis was carried out at a later point. It showed that HLA-associated TCR beta chains were more clonally expanded than equally common non-associated chains.

The origin of this receptor is a man between 18 and 29 years old in good health and CMV-seropositive. Input material: PBMCs. The J gene is TRBJ2-7, the V gene TRBV4-1, with 8 bases identical to TRBD2. The CDR3 region has the DNA TGCGCCAGCAGCCACATCACTAGCGGCATAAACTACGAGCAGTACTTC. Its protein product is CASSHITSGINYEQYF.